This T cell receptor beta chain was captured by sequencing in a study of T cell responses to AZD1222 COVID-19 vaccine. Study results and caveats: The donor group comprised mostly white British people and more females; the analysis possibly underestimated clonal diversity. At baseline, just five to seven AZD1222 recipients tested seropositive. Spike-specific TCR breadth and depth went up after people got two AZD1222 doses.

The CDR3 is 14 amino acids. The germline gives CDR1 SGHAT, CDR2 FQNNGV. Between the trimmed V and J ends, which lost 5 bases and 0 bases, there was a span of 10 bases. Concerning this clone itself: As yet, its antigen is unknown.

Data came from immunoSEQ multiplex PCR; TCRdb stores just in-frame clones and leaves some out. The sample shows 120,000 or so clones, about nine tenths of them seen only once. The TCR sequence derives from an adult in good health. Material: peripheral blood, obtained on day 0 of AZD1222 vaccination. This sequence joins TRBV11-2 and TRBJ1-1; D is possibly TRBD1 (6 bases). CDR3 in amino acids: CASSRTGLNTEAFF. The CDR3 region has the DNA TGTGCCAGCAGCAGAACAGGGCTGAACACTGAAGCTTTCTTT.